This record looks at one T cell receptor beta chain sequence and its context. Its target is unknown. The data are from a study of cytomegalovirus exposure and HLA in healthy donors. Overall study context: Counted in an early data release were about 85 million unique TCRs from HLA-typed donors. The study's findings and limits: Upon later analysis, HLA-associated TCR beta chains proved more clonally expanded than other, equally common chains. As a later analysis showed, several of the most significant clusters appeared to be linked to common viral pathogens.

V lost 4 bases, J lost 10 bases, and 21 bases lay in between. This CDR3 contains 16 residues. Germline V gene sequence: CDR1 SGHRS, CDR2 YFSETQ. Researchers ran the PCR with 60 Vbeta and 13 Jbeta primers. Generated by immunoSEQ multiplex PCR, the TCRdb table keeps only in-frame clones and is missing some. Of some 130,000 clones in the sample, roughly 71% are singletons; the top ten hold almost 6%. This chain uses TRBV5-1 with TRBJ1-6; weak D call: TRBD1 (6 bases). The TCR comes from a woman between 50 and 59 years old in good health and CMV-seropositive. Sequenced input: PBMCs. As DNA, the CDR3 is TGCGCCAGCAGCCTACAGGGAGACGACTTAGGGTCACCCCTCCACTTT. Its translation: CASSLQGDDLGSPLHF. Variable domain in full (rest from reference TRBV5-1 and TRBJ1-6): KAGVTQTPRYLIKTRGQQVTLSCSPISGHRSVSWYQQTPGQGLQFLFEYFSETQRNKGNFPGRFSGRQFSNSRSEMNVSTLELGDSALYLCASSLQGDDLGSPLHFGNGTRLTVT.